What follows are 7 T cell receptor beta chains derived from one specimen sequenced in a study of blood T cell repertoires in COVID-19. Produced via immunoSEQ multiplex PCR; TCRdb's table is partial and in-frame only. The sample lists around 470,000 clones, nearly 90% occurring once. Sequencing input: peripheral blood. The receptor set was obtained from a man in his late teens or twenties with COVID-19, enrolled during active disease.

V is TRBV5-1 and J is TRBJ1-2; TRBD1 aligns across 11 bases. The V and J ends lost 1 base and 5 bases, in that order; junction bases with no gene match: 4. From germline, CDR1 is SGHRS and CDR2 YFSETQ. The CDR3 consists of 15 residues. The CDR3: CASSLIGQGAYGYTF. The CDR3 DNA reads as TGCGCCAGCAGCTTGATCGGACAGGGGGCTTATGGCTACACCTTC.

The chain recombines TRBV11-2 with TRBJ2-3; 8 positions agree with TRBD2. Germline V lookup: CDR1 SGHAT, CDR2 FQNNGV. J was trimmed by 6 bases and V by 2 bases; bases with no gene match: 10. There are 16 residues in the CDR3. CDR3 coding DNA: TGTGCCAGCAGCTTACGGCGGGGGGCCCTACGGGATACGCAGTATTTT. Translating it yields CASSLRRGALRDTQYF.

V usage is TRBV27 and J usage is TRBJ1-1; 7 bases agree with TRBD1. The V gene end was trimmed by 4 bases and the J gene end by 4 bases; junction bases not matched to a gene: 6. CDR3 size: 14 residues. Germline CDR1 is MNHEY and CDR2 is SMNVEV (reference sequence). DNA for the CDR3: TGTGCCAGCAGTTCAAACAGGGGAGGCACTGAAGCTTTCTTT. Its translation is CASSSNRGGTEAFF.

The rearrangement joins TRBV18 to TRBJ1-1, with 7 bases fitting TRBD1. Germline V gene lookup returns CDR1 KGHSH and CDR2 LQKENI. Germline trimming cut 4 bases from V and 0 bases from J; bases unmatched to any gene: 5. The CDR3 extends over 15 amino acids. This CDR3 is CASSRQGDMNTEAFF. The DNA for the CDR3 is TGTGCCAGCTCACGTCAGGGGGACATGAACACTGAAGCTTTCTTT.

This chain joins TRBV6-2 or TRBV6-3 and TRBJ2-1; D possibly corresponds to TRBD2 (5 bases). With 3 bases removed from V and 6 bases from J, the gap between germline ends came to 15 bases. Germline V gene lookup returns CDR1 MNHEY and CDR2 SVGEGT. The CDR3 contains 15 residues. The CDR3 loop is CASSYAIGRVNEQFF. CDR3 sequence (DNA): TGTGCCAGCAGTTATGCGATAGGGAGAGTCAATGAGCAGTTCTTC.

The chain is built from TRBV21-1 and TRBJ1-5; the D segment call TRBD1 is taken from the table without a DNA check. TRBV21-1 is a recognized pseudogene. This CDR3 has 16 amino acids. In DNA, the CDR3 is TGTGCCAGCAGCAAATTGGGACAGCTCCCAAATCAGCCCCAGCATTTT. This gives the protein CASSKLGQLPNQPQHF.

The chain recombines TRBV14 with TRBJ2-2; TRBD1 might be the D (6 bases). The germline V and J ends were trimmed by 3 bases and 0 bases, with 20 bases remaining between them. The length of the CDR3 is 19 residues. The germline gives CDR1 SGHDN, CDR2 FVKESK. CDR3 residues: CASSQDWTEPQTNTGELFF. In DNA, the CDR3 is TGTGCCAGCAGCCAGGATTGGACAGAACCTCAAACGAACACCGGGGAGCTGTTTTTT.